This TCR beta chain was sequenced during a study of CD8+ T cells in alopecia areata. For the study at large: For the treated group, dosing was oral tofacitinib at 5 to 10 mg twice daily.

This clone was observed a single time. Following extraction, RNA underwent reverse transcription to cDNA, which served as the sequencing template. The method was immunoSEQ multiplex PCR; TCRdb's version includes in-frame clones alone and lacks a portion of them. This sample carries 200,000 to 250,000 clones, around 62% of them seen once, and the ten largest clones take 0.4% to 0.55%. This CDR3 has 16 amino acids. J was trimmed by 4 bases and V by 2 bases; bases with no gene match: 12. The germline gives CDR1 SGHRS, CDR2 YFSETQ. The rearrangement links TRBV5-1 to TRBJ2-7; TRBD1 matches at 7 bases. Here the sequenced sample was CD4+ T cells sorted from blood, taken at week 0. This clonotype originated in a human donor with alopecia areata. The CDR3 DNA sequence: TGCGCCAGCAGCTTTGACAGGGCATACGTATCATACGAGCAGTACTTC. This codes for CASSFDRAYVSYEQYF.